A single sample gave rise to the 30 T cell receptor beta chains below, sequenced in a study of cytomegalovirus exposure and HLA in healthy donors. With 60 Vbeta and 13 Jbeta primers, the PCR was carried out. Method: immunoSEQ multiplex PCR; TCRdb's copy keeps in-frame clones and lacks some. The sample yields about 88,000 clones, approximately 90% seen once. Sequencing was performed on PBMCs. These receptors were obtained from a man between 18 and 35 years old in good health and CMV-seronegative.

The V and J genes are TRBV28 and TRBJ1-4; TRBD1 agrees at 7 bases. The V and J ends lost 7 bases and 7 bases, in that order; junction bases with no gene match: 6. Germline assignment: CDR1 MDHEN and CDR2 SYDVKM. The CDR3 contains 13 residues. The CDR3 DNA reads as TGTGCCAGCACCCGACAGGGCTCTGAAAAACTGTTTTTT. Its protein product is CASTRQGSEKLFF.

V is TRBV5-4 and J is TRBJ2-7; TRBD2 matches at 8 bases. CDR3 length equals 15 residues. Unmatched junction bases numbered 2, after V lost 0 bases and J lost 0 bases. CDR1 and CDR2 from the germline V gene are SGHNT and YYREEE (reference sequence). Written as DNA, the CDR3 is TGTGCCAGCAGCTTGGCGGGAGGGAGCTCCTACGAGCAGTACTTC. Translation gives CASSLAGGSSYEQYF.

The chain has TRBV5-1 and TRBJ1-4; 8 positions agree with TRBD1. The CDR3 covers 19 residues. V shed 0 bases, J shed 5 bases, and the junction held 15 bases outside the gene matches. Germline assignment: CDR1 SGHRS and CDR2 YFSETQ. CDR3 residues: CASSLANSLGTGRNEKLFF. In nucleotides, the CDR3 is TGCGCCAGCAGCTTGGCCAATTCTCTCGGGACAGGAAGAAATGAAAAACTGTTTTTT.

The V gene is TRBV9, the J gene TRBJ2-6; possibly TRBD2 for D (6 bases). The CDR3 sequence is 18 residues long. V was cut by 2 bases and J by 0 bases, with 15 bases left in between. Germline CDR1 SGDLS, CDR2 YYNGEE. The CDR3 DNA is TGTGCCAGCAGCGTCAGGAGGGGAGAGAGCTCTGGGGCCAACGTCCTGACTTTC. Amino acid sequence: CASSVRRGESSGANVLTF.

The chain combines TRBV9 with TRBJ2-3, with 7 bases matching TRBD2. Trimming took 0 bases from V and 3 from J; bases not matched to a gene: 4. The CDR3 length is 15 residues. Germline loops: CDR1 SGDLS, CDR2 YYNGEE. CDR3 DNA sequence: TGTGCCAGCAGCGTAGGCCTAGCGGATACAGATACGCAGTATTTT. Its protein product is CASSVGLADTDTQYF.

The CDR3 nucleotides read TGCGCCAGCAGCCAATTGCGGCAAGAGACCCAGTACTTC. Protein: CASSQLRQETQYF. V is TRBV4-1 and J is TRBJ2-5, with D unresolved. The CDR3 contains 13 residues. In germline, CDR1 is MGHRA, CDR2 YSYEKL. With 2 bases removed from V and 2 bases from J, the gap between germline ends came to 6 bases.

This clone was counted a single time. The CDR3 loop reads CASSPVGARGGTEAFF. The CDR3 bases are TGTGCCAGCAGCCCCGTAGGGGCGCGAGGGGGAACTGAAGCTTTCTTT. The rearrangement joins TRBV9 to TRBJ1-1; tentative D call: TRBD1 (6 bases). CDR1 is SGDLS, CDR2 YYNGEE, per germline. The CDR3 runs to 16 residues. V shed 4 bases and J shed 5 bases, with 21 bases lying between them.

The chain recombines TRBV5-1 with TRBJ2-3; perhaps TRBD2 as D (6 bases). The CDR3 has 14 amino acids. Germline values: CDR1 SGHRS, CDR2 YFSETQ. The V gene lost 8 bases and the J gene lost 2 bases, with 15 bases spanning the gap. The CDR3 reads CASSAGTHTDTQYF. In nucleotides, the CDR3 is TGCGCCAGTTCCGCCGGGACTCACACAGATACGCAGTATTTT.

The chain has TRBV11-3 and TRBJ2-5; TRBD2 matches 13 bases. Germline trimming cut 5 bases from V and 5 bases from J; bases unmatched to any gene: 2. Germline CDR1 and CDR2: SGHNT and YENEEA. The CDR3 is made up of 14 amino acids. The CDR3 is CASSRTSGSETQYF. The CDR3 nucleotides are TGTGCCAGCAGCCGGACTAGCGGGAGTGAGACCCAGTACTTC.

The J gene is TRBJ1-3, the V gene TRBV28; TRBD1 is a possible D gene (5 bases). Germline V gene lookup returns CDR1 MDHEN and CDR2 SYDVKM. V lost 4 bases and J lost 8, with 15 bases in between. This CDR3 comprises 14 residues. The chain's CDR3 is CASSSQGGVYTIYF. CDR3 in DNA: TGTGCCAGCAGTTCCCAGGGCGGGGTTTACACCATATATTTT.

This clone appeared once. The chain joins TRBV18 to TRBJ2-2, with D maybe TRBD1 (6 bases). Germline values: CDR1 KGHSH, CDR2 LQKENI. V lost 3 bases, J lost 1 base, and 9 bases lay in between. CDR3 length: 15 amino acids. The CDR3 reads CASSPRGRNTGELFF. CDR3 nucleotides: TGTGCCAGCTCACCGAGGGGGAGGAACACCGGGGAGCTGTTTTTT.

V gene TRBV7-3 combines with J gene TRBJ1-1; no reliable D call. Per the germline V gene, CDR1 is SGHTA and CDR2 is FQGTGA. Deletions cut 2 bases from V and 5 bases from J, with 6 bases between. The CDR3 has 12 residues. CDR3 loop: CASSLDGTEAFF. The CDR3 DNA is TGTGCCAGCAGCTTAGACGGGACTGAAGCTTTCTTT.

V usage is TRBV7-2 and J usage is TRBJ2-7; 7 nucleotides match TRBD2. This CDR3 spans 16 amino acids. CDR1 and CDR2 from the germline V gene are SGHTA and FQGNSA. Trimming at V came to 3 bases and at J to 3 bases, leaving 11 bases not matched to a gene. The CDR3 region is CASSFGGSGSRYEQYF. CDR3 DNA sequence: TGTGCCAGCAGCTTCGGGGGGAGTGGGAGCCGCTACGAGCAGTACTTC. Variable domain in full (rest from reference TRBV7-2 and TRBJ2-7): GAGVSQSPSNKVTEKGKDVELRCDPISGHTALYWYRQSLGQGLEFLIYFQGNSAPDKSGLPSDRFSAERTGGSVSTLTIQRTQQEDSAVYLCASSFGGSGSRYEQYFGPGTRLTVT.

This chain connects TRBV4-2 to TRBJ2-1; perhaps TRBD2 as D (6 bases). CDR1 is LGHNA, CDR2 YNFKEQ, per germline. V was clipped by 4 bases and J by 4 bases, with 14 bases between them. The CDR3 has 15 amino acids. The CDR3 here is CASSPTSIPYNEQFF. CDR3 DNA: TGTGCCAGCAGCCCGACTAGTATTCCTTACAATGAGCAGTTCTTC.

The CDR3 nucleotides are TGTGCCAGCAGCCAAACTAGCGGGAGTACCTACGAGCAGTACTTC. Protein product: CASSQTSGSTYEQYF. This sequence joins TRBV11-2 and TRBJ2-7; 11 bases are a match to TRBD2. Trimming took 5 bases from V and 2 from J; bases not matched to a gene: 5. Germline V gives CDR1 SGHAT, CDR2 FQNNGV. This CDR3 spans 15 amino acids.

The chain links TRBV30 to TRBJ1-1; possibly TRBD1 for D (5 bases). Trimming left V 2 bases short and J 5 bases short, with 9 bases between. Per germline, CDR1 GTSNPN and CDR2 SVGIG (reference sequence). CDR3 length: 12 residues. The CDR3: CAWSWGITEAFF. CDR3 in DNA: TGTGCCTGGAGTTGGGGCATTACTGAAGCTTTCTTT. Variable domain in full (rest from reference TRBV30 and TRBJ1-1): SQTIHQWPATLVQPVGSPLSLECTVEGTSNPNLYWYRQAAGRGLQLLFYSVGIGQISSEVPQNLSASRPQDRQFILSSKKLLLSDSGFYLCAWSWGITEAFFGQGTRLTVV.

The V gene is TRBV6-6, the J gene TRBJ1-2; 8 positions match TRBD1. CDR1 is MNHNY and CDR2 is SVGAGI in the germline V gene (reference sequence). The CDR3 totals 16 residues. J gave up 3 bases and V 6 bases, and 12 bases lay outside the gene matches. This chain's CDR3 is CASSSLKDRVDYGYTF. DNA for the CDR3: TGTGCCAGCAGCAGTTTGAAGGACAGGGTGGACTATGGCTACACCTTC.

This sequence joins TRBV5-6 and TRBJ1-1; D ambiguous. Between the trimmed V and J ends, which lost 1 base and 4 bases, there was a span of 8 bases. In germline, CDR1 is SGHDT, CDR2 YYEEEE. CDR3 length: 13 amino acids. The CDR3 DNA reads as TGTGCCAGCAGCTTGCAAGCCCCCACTGAAGCTTTCTTT. It is translated as CASSLQAPTEAFF.

The gene calls are TRBV15 and TRBJ2-1; TRBD2 aligns across 11 bases. V was pared by 0 bases and J by 4 bases, with 8 bases of the junction left unmatched. Germline V gene data show CDR1 as LNHNV and CDR2 as YYDKDF (reference sequence). The CDR3 spans 18 residues. DNA of the CDR3: TGTGCCACCAGCAGAGATAAAGTAGCGGGAGGGGTGTACAATGAGCAGTTCTTC. This gives the protein CATSRDKVAGGVYNEQFF.

V is TRBV11-2 and J is TRBJ1-4; the match to TRBD1 covers 9 bases. Germline V gives CDR1 SGHAT, CDR2 FQNNGV. The CDR3 extends over 16 amino acids. The junction had 6 bases not matched to a gene; V was cut back by 2 bases and J by 5 bases. CDR3 sequence (DNA): TGTGCCAGCAGCTTATGGGCGGGACAGGGAAATGAAAAACTGTTTTTT. Residues: CASSLWAGQGNEKLFF.

As for this clone: One junction end disagrees with the germline gene, perhaps due to a read error. For the CDR3, the DNA is TGTGCCAGTAGCATAGGACAGGGGATGGAGACCCAGTACTTC. It specifies CASSIGQGMETQYF. This chain uses TRBV19 with TRBJ2-5; 9 positions agree with TRBD1. The CDR3 covers 14 residues. The germline CDR1 and CDR2 sequences are LNHDA and SQIVND (reference sequence).

As for this clone: One junction end does not reproduce the germline sequence, and a read error may be involved. The rearrangement joins TRBV11-1 to TRBJ2-1, with 7 bases aligning to TRBD2. Per the germline V gene, CDR1 is SGHAT and CDR2 is FQDESV (reference sequence). The CDR3 length is 15 residues. The CDR3 sequence is CASSFSAGGGEGQFF. The CDR3 nucleotides are TGTGCAAGCAGCTTTTCTGCGGGTGGGGGGGAGGGGCAGTTCTTC.

The V call is TRBV28, the J call TRBJ1-1; D may be TRBD1 (5 bases). Trimming stripped 6 bases from V and 1 base from J, with 9 bases between. The CDR3 covers 13 residues. CDR1 and CDR2 from the germline V gene are MDHEN and SYDVKM. Here the CDR3 reads CASRFGQNTEAFF. CDR3 nucleotide sequence: TGTGCCAGCAGATTTGGACAGAACACTGAAGCTTTCTTT.

This chain links TRBV7-2 with TRBJ2-1, with 10 bases fitting TRBD2. The CDR3 is 15 residues long. Germline lookup yields CDR1 SGHTA and CDR2 FQGNSA. V was clipped by 2 bases and J by 7 bases; unmatched bases: 5. The CDR3: CASSLSGLAKNEQFF. The CDR3 coding sequence is TGTGCCAGCAGCTTATCGGGACTAGCGAAAAATGAGCAGTTCTTC.

This clone came up once. The chain employs TRBV19 and TRBJ2-5, with a weak D call TRBD1 (5 bases). The CDR3 runs 13 residues. Between the trimmed V and J ends, which lost 1 base and 4 bases, there was a span of 7 bases. Germline assignment: CDR1 LNHDA and CDR2 SQIVND (reference sequence). The chain's CDR3 is CASSIVGRETQYF. The CDR3 region has the DNA TGTGCCAGTAGTATAGTGGGGCGAGAGACCCAGTACTTC.

The chain joins TRBV5-1 to TRBJ1-3; D is ambiguous. This CDR3 is 13 amino acids long. Trimming took off 2 bases at V and 6 bases at J, with 9 bases between the two ends. Germline V lookup: CDR1 SGHRS, CDR2 YFSETQ. The CDR3 protein is CASSLAGENTIYF. The CDR3 region has the DNA TGCGCCAGCAGCTTAGCGGGAGAAAACACCATATATTTT.

This clone was recorded only once. The genes are TRBV7-2 and TRBJ1-4; D perhaps matches TRBD1 (5 bases). CDR1 and CDR2 from the germline V gene are SGHTA and FQGNSA. V gave up 5 bases and J gave up 5 bases, with 15 bases separating them. CDR3 size: 15 residues. CDR3 nucleotides: TGTGCCAGCAGCAGCGGGGCTCCCAGGAATGAAAAACTGTTTTTT. It translates to CASSSGAPRNEKLFF.

This clone is a singleton in its sample. The chain carries TRBV28 and TRBJ2-2; weak D call: TRBD2 (5 bases). This CDR3 is built from 16 residues. The germline CDR1 and CDR2 sequences are MDHEN and SYDVKM. Trimming shortened V by 3 bases and J by 5 bases, and 16 bases separated the two germline ends. In DNA, the CDR3 is TGTGCCAGCAGTTTTGAGGGAAAGGGATTTACCGGGGAGCTGTTTTTT. Amino acids: CASSFEGKGFTGELFF.

This chain links TRBV11-1 with TRBJ2-2; 8 bases line up with TRBD2. The CDR3 is 16 residues long. Germline V CDR1 and CDR2: SGHAT, FQDESV (reference sequence). The ends lost 5 bases at V and 6 bases at J; junction bases unmatched: 11. The CDR3 is CASSLWDAGGPGELFF. The CDR3 region has the DNA TGTGCCAGCAGCCTTTGGGACGCGGGAGGCCCCGGGGAGCTGTTTTTT.

The chain recombines TRBV18 with TRBJ1-5; weak D call: TRBD1 (6 bases). This CDR3 contains 16 residues. CDR1 and CDR2 from the germline V gene are KGHSH and LQKENI. The ends were cut back, 3 bases at V and 4 bases at J, with 16 bases in the middle. DNA for the CDR3: TGTGCCAGCTCACCTCTGGGGGCAGGGCCTAATCAGCCCCAGCATTTT. It encodes CASSPLGAGPNQPQHF.